The source of this T cell receptor beta chain is a study of blood T cell repertoires in COVID-19. Study-wide background: Collection of acute and convalescent COVID-19 samples took place in the United States, Italy and Spain.

This CDR3 region has 17 residues. The V end was cut by 1 base, the J end by 2 bases, with 20 bases between. Germline assignment: CDR1 GTSNPN and CDR2 SVGIG (reference sequence). Methods used by the authors: Counts of nucleated cells, estimated from reference gene primer amplification, were obtained. TCRdb's table, derived via immunoSEQ multiplex PCR, lists solely in-frame clones and lacks some. V and J calls and clone size come straight from that table; D and trimming were deduced from the DNA. The table lists about 150,000 clones, roughly four fifths of them singletons. This clone was detected only once. Membership in each cohort depended on participant-reported clinical history. Cohort 3 recovered donors had two negative PCRs, clearance, or symptom resolution.

The TCR comes from a man over 45 who had recovered from COVID-19. Sequenced material: PBMCs or T cells enriched from blood (not recorded which). This sequence joins TRBV30 and TRBJ2-5; TRBD2 might be the D (5 bases). The chain's CDR3 is CAWSEPDGGPRQETQYF. CDR3 DNA sequence: TGTGCCTGGAGTGAACCCGACGGAGGCCCCCGGCAAGAGACCCAGTACTTC.